The T cell receptor (beta chain) described here comes from a study of T-cell memory formation after mild COVID-19. General study points: Clones which contracted sat mainly in CM and EM if CD4+, and in EMRA if CD8+. Among clones contracting day 15 to 85, CD4/CD8 was balanced, whereas later expanders leaned CD4+.

Trimming left V 2 bases short and J 6 bases short, with 8 bases between. The germline CDR1 and CDR2 sequences are SEHNR and FQNEAQ (reference sequence). This CDR3 has 13 amino acids. A word on this clonotype: Its antigen is undetermined.

TCRdb re-derived calls from the 5' RACE reads in MiXCR, one entry per CDR3 protein. The sample shows approximately 230,000 distinct CDR3 sequences, 16% of them seen only once. The sequenced sample was PBMCs or a T cell subset sorted from them (not recorded which). V gene TRBV7-9 combines with J gene TRBJ2-4; unclear D gene. The origin of this receptor is a man between 18 and 29 years old who had mild COVID-19 (a few samples of this study predate the infection). Cell type and time point are not known. CDR3 protein: CASSLWDRNIQYF. CDR3 DNA: TGTGCCAGCAGCTTATGGGATAGAAACATTCAGTACTTC. Full variable domain (rest looked up from reference TRBV7-9 and TRBJ2-4): DTGVSQNPRHKITKRGQNVTFRCDPISEHNRLYWYRQTLGQGPEFLTYFQNEAQLEKSRLLSDRFSAERPKGSFSTLEIQRTEQGDSAMYLCASSLWDRNIQYFGAGTRLSVL.